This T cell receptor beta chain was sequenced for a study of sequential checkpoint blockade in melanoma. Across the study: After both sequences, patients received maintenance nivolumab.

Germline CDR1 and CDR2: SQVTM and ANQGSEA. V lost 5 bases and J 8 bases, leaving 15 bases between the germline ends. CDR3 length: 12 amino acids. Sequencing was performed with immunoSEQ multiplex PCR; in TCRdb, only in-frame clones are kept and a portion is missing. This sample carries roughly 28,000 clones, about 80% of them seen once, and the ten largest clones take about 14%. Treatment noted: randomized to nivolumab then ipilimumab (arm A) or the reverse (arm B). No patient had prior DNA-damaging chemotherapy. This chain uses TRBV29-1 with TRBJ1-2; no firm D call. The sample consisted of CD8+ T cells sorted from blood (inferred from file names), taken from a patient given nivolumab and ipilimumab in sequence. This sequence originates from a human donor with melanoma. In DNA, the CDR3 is TGCAGCGTTATTCTCGAGGGAAGCGGCTACACCTTC. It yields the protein CSVILEGSGYTF.